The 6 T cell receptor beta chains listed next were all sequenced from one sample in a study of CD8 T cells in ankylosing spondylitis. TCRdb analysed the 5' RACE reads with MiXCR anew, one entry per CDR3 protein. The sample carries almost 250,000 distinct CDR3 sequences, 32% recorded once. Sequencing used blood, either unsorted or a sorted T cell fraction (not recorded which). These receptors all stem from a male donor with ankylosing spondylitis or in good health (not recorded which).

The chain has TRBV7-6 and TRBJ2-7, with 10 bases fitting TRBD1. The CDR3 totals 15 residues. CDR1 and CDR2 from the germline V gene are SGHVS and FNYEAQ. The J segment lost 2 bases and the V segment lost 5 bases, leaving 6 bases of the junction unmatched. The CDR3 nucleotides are TGTGCCAGCAGCCCGGGGACAGGGGATCCCTACGAGCAGTACTTC. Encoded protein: CASSPGTGDPYEQYF.

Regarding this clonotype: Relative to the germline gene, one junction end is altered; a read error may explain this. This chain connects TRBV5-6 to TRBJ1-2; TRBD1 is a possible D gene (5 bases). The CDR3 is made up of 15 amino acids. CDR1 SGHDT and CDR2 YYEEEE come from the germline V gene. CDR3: CASSPRQGLNYGYPF. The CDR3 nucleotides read TGTGCCAGCAGCCCCCGGCAGGGTCTTAACTATGGCTACCCCTTC.

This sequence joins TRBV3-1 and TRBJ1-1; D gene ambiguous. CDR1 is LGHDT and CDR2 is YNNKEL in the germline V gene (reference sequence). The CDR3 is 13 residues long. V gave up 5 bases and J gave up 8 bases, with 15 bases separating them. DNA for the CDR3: TGTGCCAGCAGCACACGCGGGGTGGGGGAAGCTTTCTTT. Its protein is CASSTRGVGEAFF.

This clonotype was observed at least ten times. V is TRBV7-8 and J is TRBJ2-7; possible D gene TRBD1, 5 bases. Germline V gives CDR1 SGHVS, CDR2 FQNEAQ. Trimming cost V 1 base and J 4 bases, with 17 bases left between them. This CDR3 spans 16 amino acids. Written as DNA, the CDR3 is TGTGCCAGCAGCTTAGGTACTGGCCAGGGTTTGTACGAGCAGTACTTC. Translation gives CASSLGTGQGLYEQYF.

The CDR3 sequence is CASSLATTYNEQFF. The DNA of the CDR3 is TGTGCCAGCAGCCTAGCCACTACCTACAATGAGCAGTTCTTC. The chain links TRBV5-5 to TRBJ2-1, with D tentatively TRBD2 (5 bases). This CDR3 comprises 14 residues. V was pared by 4 bases and J by 2 bases, with 10 bases between. Germline-derived CDR1 and CDR2 are SGHKS and YYEKEE (reference sequence).

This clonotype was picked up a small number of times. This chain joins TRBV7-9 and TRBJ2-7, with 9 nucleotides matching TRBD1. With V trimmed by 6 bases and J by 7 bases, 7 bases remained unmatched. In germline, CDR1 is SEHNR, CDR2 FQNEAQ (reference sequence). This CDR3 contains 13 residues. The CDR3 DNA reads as TGTGCCAGCAGTCCACAGGGGGCTTGGGAGCAGTACTTC. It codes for CASSPQGAWEQYF.